The clone carrying this TCR beta chain occurred a few times. The antigen is not known. This sample is part of a study of early stage breast cancer tumors. Study results and limitations: Compared with adjacent normal breast, tumors showed about 2.5-fold denser, more clonal T cells.

Measured with immunoSEQ multiplex PCR; TCRdb has only the in-frame clones, and not every one. The sample has tens of thousands of clones; around 80% are singletons. The specimen was blood. The source of this sequence is a person in their 40s with breast cancer.

Here the CDR3 DNA reads TGTGCCAGCTCTCACGGATCTCGCACTTTGAACACTGAAGCTTTCTTT. Protein: CASSHGSRTLNTEAFF. This chain connects TRBV18 to TRBJ1-1; D is unresolved. The CDR3 loop spans 16 amino acids. Germline V gives CDR1 KGHSH, CDR2 LQKENI. Trimming took off 6 bases at V and 0 bases at J, with 17 bases between the two ends.